This entry describes one T cell receptor (beta chain). The same CDR3 also results from other DNA sequences found in this sample. Study members were between roughly 18 and 100 years old and lived in about two dozen US regions. Participants' reported clinical history set cohort assignment. Donors in Cohort 3 counted as recovered after two negative PCRs, clearance, or symptom resolution. The data were obtained in a study of blood T cell repertoires in COVID-19. For the study at large: The analysed material was cDNA or gDNA that came from T cells, B-cell-depleted T cells, or PBMCs.

Here immunoSEQ multiplex PCR was the method, and the copy in TCRdb shows in-frame clones only, minus some. The sample shows a few hundred thousand clones, around 84% of them seen only once. Trimming cost V 8 bases and J 5 bases; bases outside gene matches: 3. The germline gives CDR1 ENHRY, CDR2 SYGVKD. The CDR3 runs 13 residues. This receptor was identified in a woman aged 45-60 years who had recovered from COVID-19. Sequenced sample: PBMCs or T cells enriched from blood (not recorded which). The V and J genes are TRBV10-3 and TRBJ1-5, with TRBD1 identical over 10 bases. CDR3 nucleotide sequence: TGTGCCATCGGTGGACAGGGGGATCAGCCCCAGCATTTT. Translating gives CAIGGQGDQPQHF.